Included here is one TCR beta chain sequence, with context. The repertoire was sequenced with immunoSEQ multiplex PCR; TCRdb's copy has only in-frame clones and lacks some. Of 360,000 or so clones in the sample, 83% are singletons; the top ten hold approximately 5%. This entry is derived from a study of blood T cell repertoires in COVID-19. The wider study: COVID-19 samples from acute and convalescent phases originated in the United States, Italy and Spain. PBMCs, B-cell-depleted T cells, or T cells provided the cDNA or gDNA that made up the material.

This CDR3 region has 12 residues. The V end was cut by 1 base, the J end by 12 bases, with 10 bases between. Across about two dozen US areas, participants ranged in age from about 18 to 90 years. Among Cohort 3 donors, those recovered had two negative PCRs, clearance, or symptom resolution. This clonotype was obtained from a woman aged 45-59 years who had recovered from COVID-19. The chain recombines TRBV12-3 or TRBV12-4 with TRBJ1-3; D remains ambiguous. Material for sequencing was PBMCs or T cells enriched from blood (not recorded which). The CDR3 sequence: CASSLVPDFIYF. The CDR3 DNA sequence: TGTGCCAGCAGTTTAGTTCCCGACTTCATATATTTT.